Shown below are 8 T cell receptor beta chains from a single sample sequenced in a study of blood T cell repertoires in COVID-19. Assay used: immunoSEQ multiplex PCR; TCRdb lists only in-frame clones, some missing. The table includes roughly 140,000 clones, under 85% detected once. Material: peripheral blood. The receptors originated from a man over 45 with active or convalescent COVID-19.

The gene calls are TRBV3-1 (or the pseudogene TRBV3-2) and TRBJ2-7, with 9 bases identical to TRBD2. V lost 4 bases, J lost 5 bases, and 15 bases stayed unmatched. CDR1 LGHDT and CDR2 YNNKEL come from the germline V gene (reference sequence). The CDR3 covers 17 residues. The CDR3 region has the DNA TGTGCCAGCAGCCGGGGCGGTGCGGGAGGGCCCTCGCACGAGCAGTACTTC. It yields the protein CASSRGGAGGPSHEQYF.

This chain connects TRBV7-3 to TRBJ2-2; weak D call: TRBD2 (6 bases). Germline V gene sequence: CDR1 SGHTA, CDR2 FQGTGA. Trimming cost V 2 bases and J 1 base, with 8 bases left between them. This CDR3 is built from 15 residues. The CDR3: CASSLFGRNTGELFF. Written as DNA, the CDR3 is TGTGCCAGCAGCTTATTCGGGAGGAACACCGGGGAGCTGTTTTTT. The entire variable domain, with the rest obtained from reference TRBV7-3 and TRBJ2-2, is as follows: GAGVSQTPSNKVTEKGKYVELRCDPISGHTALYWYRQSLGQGPEFLIYFQGTGAADDSGLPNDRFFAVRPEGSVSTLKIQRTERGDSAVYLCASSLFGRNTGELFFGEGSRLTVL.

V usage is TRBV4-2 and J usage is TRBJ2-3; 12 bases map to TRBD2. CDR1 LGHNA and CDR2 YNFKEQ come from the germline V gene. Trimming at V came to 4 bases and at J to 5 bases, leaving 4 bases not matched to a gene. The CDR3 covers 15 residues. In DNA form, the CDR3 reads TGTGCCAGCAGCCCCCTAGCGGGAGGGTTAGATACGCAGTATTTT. It translates to CASSPLAGGLDTQYF.

The genes are TRBV7-2 and TRBJ1-2, with a tentative D call TRBD1 (6 bases). The ends were cut back, 2 bases at V and 2 bases at J, with 9 bases in the middle. Germline CDR1 is SGHTA and CDR2 is FQGNSA. The CDR3 sequence is 14 residues long. The CDR3 sequence: CASSLSTGNYGYTF. CDR3 sequence (DNA): TGTGCCAGCAGCTTAAGCACAGGGAACTATGGCTACACCTTC.

The V call is TRBV2, the J call TRBJ2-1; possibly TRBD1 for D (5 bases). The germline CDR1 and CDR2 sequences are SNHLY and FYNNEI. The CDR3 runs to 15 residues. V lost 6 bases, J lost 6 bases, and 18 bases lay in between. In nucleotides, the CDR3 is TGTGCCAGCAGAAGGGGTTCAGTGATGGGCAATGAGCAGTTCTTC. This gives the protein CASRRGSVMGNEQFF.

The chain uses TRBV10-3 and TRBJ2-3; the match to TRBD2 covers 7 bases. Looked up from germline, CDR1 is ENHRY and CDR2 is SYGVKD. J gave up 6 bases and V 7 bases, and 10 bases lay outside the gene matches. This CDR3 comprises 14 residues. This chain's CDR3 is CAITLRRESDTQYF. The CDR3 DNA reads as TGTGCCATCACTCTGAGGCGGGAGTCGGATACGCAGTATTTT.

The J gene is TRBJ2-7, the V gene TRBV20-1; the match to TRBD1 covers 9 bases. There are 14 residues in the CDR3. The ends lost 3 bases at V and 6 bases at J; junction bases unmatched: 9. Germline-derived CDR1 and CDR2 are DFQATT and SNEGSKA (reference sequence). The CDR3 here is CSASWGQGVREQYF. CDR3 nucleotides: TGCAGTGCTAGTTGGGGACAGGGAGTACGCGAGCAGTACTTC.

The J gene is TRBJ2-7, the V gene TRBV19; 11 bases line up with TRBD2. Germline values: CDR1 LNHDA, CDR2 SQIVND (reference sequence). This CDR3 is 17 amino acids long. The J segment lost 5 bases and the V segment lost 1 base, leaving 10 bases of the junction unmatched. The CDR3 DNA follows: TGTGCCAGTAGTATAGGGGGCACTAGCGGGAGAAGAGACGAGCAGTACTTC. This codes for CASSIGGTSGRRDEQYF.